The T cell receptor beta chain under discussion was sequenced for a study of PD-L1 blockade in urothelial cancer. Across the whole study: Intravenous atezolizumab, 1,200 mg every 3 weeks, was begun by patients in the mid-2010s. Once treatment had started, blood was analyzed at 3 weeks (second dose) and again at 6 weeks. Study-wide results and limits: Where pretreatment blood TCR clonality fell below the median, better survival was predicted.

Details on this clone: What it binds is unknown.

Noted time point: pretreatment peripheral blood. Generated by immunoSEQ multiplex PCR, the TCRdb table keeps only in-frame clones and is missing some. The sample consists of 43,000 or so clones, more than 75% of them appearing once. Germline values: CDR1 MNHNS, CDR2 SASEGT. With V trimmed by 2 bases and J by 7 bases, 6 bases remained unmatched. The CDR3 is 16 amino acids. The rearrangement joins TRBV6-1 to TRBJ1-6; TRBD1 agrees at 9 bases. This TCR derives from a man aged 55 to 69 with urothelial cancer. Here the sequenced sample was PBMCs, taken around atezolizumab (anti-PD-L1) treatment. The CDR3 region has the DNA TGTGCCAGCAGTGAATACGGGACAGGGTGGAATTCACCCCTCCACTTT. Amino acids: CASSEYGTGWNSPLHF.